A single sample gave rise to the 13 T cell receptor beta chains below, sequenced in a study of blood T cell repertoires in COVID-19. Libraries were prepared by immunoSEQ multiplex PCR; TCRdb keeps only in-frame clonotypes and omits some of them. This table has roughly 64,000 clones, 90% appearing once. The sequencing sample was made of peripheral blood. Source of these receptors: an elderly woman with active COVID-19.

This chain uses TRBV5-6 with TRBJ1-6, with no clear D. Trimming left V 0 bases short and J 5 bases short, with 15 bases between. The CDR3 contains 17 residues. Germline V gives CDR1 SGHDT, CDR2 YYEEEE. DNA of the CDR3: TGTGCCAGCAGCTTGGGATCTGTGGGCGGGGATAATTCACCCCTCCACTTT. Its protein product is CASSLGSVGGDNSPLHF. Full variable domain (missing parts from reference TRBV5-6 and TRBJ1-6): DAGVTQSPTHLIKTRGQQVTLRCSPKSGHDTVSWYQQALGQGPQFIFQYYEEEERQRGNFPDRFSGHQFPNYSSELNVNALLLGDSALYLCASSLGSVGGDNSPLHFGNGTRLTVT.

V usage is TRBV7-2 and J usage is TRBJ2-1; the match to TRBD2 covers 11 bases. Germline trimming cut 0 bases from V and 4 bases from J; bases unmatched to any gene: 2. Germline V CDR1 and CDR2: SGHTA, FQGNSA. The CDR3 is 16 amino acids. CDR3 nucleotides: TGTGCCAGCAGCTTAGCGACTAGCGGGGCTTACAATGAGCAGTTCTTC. Amino acids: CASSLATSGAYNEQFF.

The chain couples TRBV11-2 to TRBJ1-4; D is possibly TRBD1 (6 bases). The ends were cut back, 10 bases at V and 8 bases at J, with 17 bases in the middle. CDR1 is SGHAT and CDR2 is FQNNGV in the germline V gene. CDR3 length: 13 amino acids. This chain's CDR3 is CATSGQQGEKLFF. In DNA form, the CDR3 reads TGTGCCACCTCGGGACAACAAGGCGAAAAACTGTTTTTT.

The CDR3 sequence: CASSMASNEQFF. The CDR3 region has the DNA TGCGCCAGCAGCATGGCATCCAATGAGCAGTTCTTC. The chain joins TRBV5-1 to TRBJ2-1, with D uncertain. V gave up 4 bases and J gave up 6 bases, with 8 bases separating them. This CDR3 has 12 residues. CDR1 is SGHRS and CDR2 is YFSETQ in the germline V gene.

The rearrangement uses TRBV5-6 and TRBJ2-7, with 9 bases lining up with TRBD2. This CDR3 is 16 amino acids long. CDR1 is SGHDT, CDR2 YYEEEE, per germline. V trimming: 0 bases; J trimming: 4 bases; junction bases outside the gene matches: 8. CDR3 amino acids: CASSLAMAGGPYEQYV. CDR3 nucleotides: TGTGCCAGCAGCTTGGCCATGGCGGGGGGGCCGTACGAGCAGTACGTC.

V and J are TRBV5-1 and TRBJ2-5; 12 bases fit TRBD2. J was trimmed by 4 bases and V by 4 bases; bases with no gene match: 8. Germline CDR1 and CDR2: SGHRS and YFSETQ. This CDR3 is built from 16 residues. DNA of the CDR3: TGCGCCAGCAGCCGACGGACTAGCGGGATGGGAGAGACCCAGTACTTC. Encoded protein: CASSRRTSGMGETQYF. Looking up the rest from reference TRBV5-1 and TRBJ2-5 gives the full variable domain: KAGVTQTPRYLIKTRGQQVTLSCSPISGHRSVSWYQQTPGQGLQFLFEYFSETQRNKGNFPGRFSGRQFSNSRSEMNVSTLELGDSALYLCASSRRTSGMGETQYFGPGTRLLVL.

V and J are TRBV7-8 and TRBJ2-7, with TRBD1 as a possible D gene (5 bases). The CDR3 consists of 12 residues. V was shortened by 2 bases and J by 9 bases, with 11 bases between the two germline ends. Germline loops: CDR1 SGHVS, CDR2 FQNEAQ. In DNA form, the CDR3 reads TGTGCCAGCAGCTTATCAGGCCAGGGGCAGTACTTC. It codes for CASSLSGQGQYF.

The rearrangement joins TRBV4-2 to TRBJ2-1, with TRBD1 identical over 8 bases. The CDR3 loop spans 18 amino acids. Unmatched junction bases numbered 16, after V lost 0 bases and J lost 9 bases. Germline V lookup: CDR1 LGHNA, CDR2 YNFKEQ. In DNA, the CDR3 is TGTGCCAGCAGCCAAGATATCGATCCGGGCAGGGGGCGCGGTGAGCAGTTCTTC. This translates into CASSQDIDPGRGRGEQFF.

This sequence joins TRBV5-1 and TRBJ1-2; D is uncertain. CDR1 is SGHRS and CDR2 is YFSETQ in the germline V gene. The CDR3 runs 13 residues. Trimming removed 2 bases from V and 4 bases from J, with 9 bases in between. The CDR3 DNA sequence: TGCGCCAGCAGCTTAGGCCAGGTCTATGGCTACACCTTC. It encodes CASSLGQVYGYTF.

CDR3 DNA sequence: TGTGCCACCAGTCCCCGGAATCAGCGGAAATCCTACGAGCAGTACTTC. This sequence encodes CATSPRNQRKSYEQYF. V gene TRBV24-1 combines with J gene TRBJ2-7; D is possibly TRBD2 (5 bases). Looked up from germline, CDR1 is KGHDR and CDR2 is SFDVKD. The V gene lost 6 bases and the J gene lost 1 base, with 18 bases spanning the gap. The CDR3 is 16 residues long.

The chain has TRBV6-4 and TRBJ2-7; possibly TRBD2 for D (5 bases). From germline, CDR1 is MRHNA and CDR2 SNTAGT. V lost 7 bases and J 0 bases, leaving 10 bases between the germline ends. The CDR3 loop spans 13 amino acids. CDR3 residues: CASTGYRSYEQYV. The CDR3 DNA is TGTGCCAGCACGGGGTATCGCTCCTACGAGCAGTACGTC.

This chain uses TRBV28 with TRBJ1-5; D may be TRBD1 (6 bases). Trimming removed 6 bases at V and 6 bases at J, with 18 bases between. This CDR3 contains 15 residues. The V gene's germline CDR1 is MDHEN and CDR2 SYDVKM. In DNA form, the CDR3 reads TGTGCCAGCAGCTTGGGAGGGGGAGAAAGTCAGCCCCAGCATTTT. It specifies CASSLGGGESQPQHF.

This rearrangement joins TRBV3-1 (or the pseudogene TRBV3-2) to TRBJ1-6, with D perhaps TRBD1 (5 bases). V was trimmed by 1 base and J by 6 bases, leaving 10 bases between them. The CDR3 extends over 15 amino acids. Germline CDR1 LGHDT, CDR2 YNNKEL (reference sequence). In DNA, the CDR3 is TGTGCCAGCAGCCAAGTTCGGGGGGGTAATTCACCCCTCCACTTT. This gives the protein CASSQVRGGNSPLHF.